These 30 T cell receptor beta chains share one sample of origin, sequenced in a study of cytomegalovirus exposure and HLA in healthy donors. Researchers ran the PCR with 60 Vbeta and 13 Jbeta primers. Generated by immunoSEQ multiplex PCR, the TCRdb table keeps only in-frame clones and is missing some. Its listing shows some 110,000 clones. The source material was PBMCs. Receptors originate from a man aged 30 to 39 in good health and CMV-seronegative.

The gene calls are TRBV27 and TRBJ1-2, with 7 bases aligning to TRBD1. Trimming at V came to 3 bases and at J to 8 bases, leaving 15 bases not matched to a gene. The CDR3 has 16 amino acids. Per germline, CDR1 MNHEY and CDR2 SMNVEV (reference sequence). CDR3 DNA sequence: TGTGCCAGCAGTTTGAGGGGGCGCTCGATTCCAGGAGGCTACACCTTC. This gives the protein CASSLRGRSIPGGYTF.

The rearrangement joins TRBV9 to TRBJ1-6; 10 bases are a match to TRBD1. CDR1 is SGDLS, CDR2 YYNGEE, per germline. This CDR3 has 15 amino acids. V trimming: 3 bases; J trimming: 6 bases; junction bases outside the gene matches: 3. Here the CDR3 DNA reads TGTGCCAGCAGCGGCGGGACAGGGGCTAATTCACCCCTCCACTTT. Its protein is CASSGGTGANSPLHF.

V usage is TRBV28 and J usage is TRBJ1-2, with a possible D match to TRBD1 (5 bases). Between the trimmed V and J ends, which lost 7 bases and 10 bases, there was a span of 16 bases. This CDR3 region has 12 residues. Germline assignment: CDR1 MDHEN and CDR2 SYDVKM. CDR3 DNA: TGTGCCAGCACCTTAGGGGTTCGAGACTACACCTTC. It encodes CASTLGVRDYTF.

This chain uses TRBV30 with TRBJ1-3; D uncertain. The CDR3 extends over 13 amino acids. V lost 3 bases and J lost 2, with 8 bases in between. The germline CDR1 and CDR2 sequences are GTSNPN and SVGIG (reference sequence). The DNA for the CDR3 is TGTGCCTGGAGCTCCGGGACTGGAAACACCATATATTTT. As protein: CAWSSGTGNTIYF.

The chain links TRBV7-5 to TRBJ1-5; the D call in the table, TRBD1, was not verified against the DNA. TRBV7-5 is labeled a pseudogene. The CDR3 has 16 residues. The CDR3 DNA is TGTGTCAGAAGCTTAGTACAGTTGGATAGCAATCAGCCCCAGCATTTT. Its protein product is CVRSLVQLDSNQPQHF.

The chain recombines TRBV5-6 with TRBJ2-3, with D possibly TRBD2 on 5 matching bases. Germline assignment: CDR1 SGHDT and CDR2 YYEEEE. CDR3 length: 13 amino acids. Trimming took 5 bases from V and 3 from J, leaving 10 bases between them. CDR3 nucleotide sequence: TGTGCCAGCAGGAACCCGGGGACAGATACGCAGTATTTT. It encodes CASRNPGTDTQYF.

CDR3 region: CASSRDSSNQPQHF. CDR3 DNA: TGTGCCAGCAGCCGGGACAGTAGCAATCAGCCCCAGCATTTT. The rearrangement joins TRBV9 to TRBJ1-5; 7 nucleotides agree with TRBD1. The junction had 1 base not matched to a gene; V was cut back by 4 bases and J by 0 bases. The CDR3 runs 14 residues. CDR1 is SGDLS, CDR2 YYNGEE, per germline. The full variable domain, its missing parts supplied by reference TRBV9 and TRBJ1-5, is DSGVTQTPKHLITATGQRVTLRCSPRSGDLSVYWYQQSLDQGLQFLIQYYNGEERAKGNILERFSAQQFPDLHSELNLSSLELGDSALYFCASSRDSSNQPQHFGDGTRLSIL.

The V and J genes are TRBV5-6 and TRBJ2-2; D is perhaps TRBD1 (5 bases). CDR1 is SGHDT and CDR2 is YYEEEE in the germline V gene. The CDR3 is 14 amino acids. Trimming removed 5 bases at V and 2 bases at J, with 10 bases between. CDR3 nucleotide sequence: TGTGCCAGCAGATGGGGCACCAACACCGGGGAGCTGTTTTTT. Amino acid sequence: CASRWGTNTGELFF.

The chain is built from TRBV12-5 and TRBJ2-1, with D perhaps TRBD1 (5 bases). CDR1 and CDR2 from the germline V gene are LGHNT and FRNRAP. The ends were cut back, 2 bases at V and 4 bases at J, with 15 bases in the middle. The CDR3 runs to 16 residues. In DNA form, the CDR3 reads TGTGCTAGTGGTTTGACCCGGACAACTGGGTACAATGAGCAGTTCTTC. It is translated as CASGLTRTTGYNEQFF. The full variable domain, its missing parts supplied by reference TRBV12-5 and TRBJ2-1, is DARVTQTPRHKVTEMGQEVTMRCQPILGHNTVFWYRQTMMQGLELLAYFRNRAPLDDSGMPKDRFSAEMPDATLATLKIQPSEPRDSAVYFCASGLTRTTGYNEQFFGPGTRLTVL.

The chain uses TRBV5-6 and TRBJ2-2; TRBD2 is a possible D gene (6 bases). The CDR3 extends over 17 amino acids. Germline CDR1 SGHDT, CDR2 YYEEEE. The V gene lost 3 bases and the J gene lost 5 bases, with 20 bases spanning the gap. CDR3 DNA: TGTGCCAGCAGCTCGTGGCGGGACGGGTCGAGGACCGGGGAGCTGTTTTTT. Protein: CASSSWRDGSRTGELFF.

V gene TRBV6-1 combines with J gene TRBJ2-7, with 13 nucleotides matching TRBD2. The CDR3 sequence is 17 residues long. The germline gives CDR1 MNHNS, CDR2 SASEGT. J was trimmed by 2 bases and V by 1 base; bases with no gene match: 5. CDR3 loop: CASSEGTSGGSAYEQYF. The CDR3 DNA reads as TGTGCCAGCAGTGAAGGGACTAGCGGGGGCTCCGCCTACGAGCAGTACTTC.

The chain combines TRBV2 with TRBJ1-1; no clear D gene. The V gene's germline CDR1 is SNHLY and CDR2 FYNNEI. V lost 3 bases to trimming and J lost 13 bases, with 12 bases between them. The length of the CDR3 is 11 residues. The CDR3, as DNA: TGTGCCAGCAGTGATCGGGAACGTGGTTTCTTT. Its translation: CASSDRERGFF.

This sequence joins TRBV19 and TRBJ1-1, with D possibly TRBD1 on 6 matching bases. Germline V gene sequence: CDR1 LNHDA, CDR2 SQIVND (reference sequence). The V and J ends lost 6 bases and 1 base respectively, with 12 bases between them. The CDR3 sequence is 14 residues long. Here the CDR3 DNA reads TGTGCCAGTAGCCCGGGACACGCGAACACTGAAGCTTTCTTT. It specifies CASSPGHANTEAFF.

This chain connects TRBV7-2 to TRBJ2-2; D remains ambiguous. Germline V gene lookup returns CDR1 SGHTA and CDR2 FQGNSA. V lost 2 bases to trimming and J lost 7 bases, with 11 bases between them. The CDR3 runs 14 residues. The CDR3 region has the DNA TGTGCCAGCAGCTTAACCGGCGGCGGCGGGGAGCTGTTTTTT. It translates to CASSLTGGGGELFF.

The V and J genes are TRBV19 and TRBJ2-5; maybe TRBD1 (8 bases). CDR3 length equals 16 residues. Trimming stripped 7 bases from V and 7 bases from J, with 25 bases between. CDR1 LNHDA and CDR2 SQIVND come from the germline V gene (reference sequence). Here the CDR3 reads CASTSGGTGGRRTQYF. The CDR3 DNA reads as TGTGCCAGTACCTCGGGAGGAACAGGGGGTCGGAGGACCCAGTACTTC.

The chain couples TRBV2 to TRBJ2-3, with D maybe TRBD1 (5 bases). Trimming stripped 4 bases from V and 0 bases from J, with 8 bases between. Germline CDR1 is SNHLY and CDR2 is FYNNEI. The CDR3 has 14 amino acids. CDR3 loop: CASSGQGSTDTQYF. The CDR3 DNA is TGTGCCAGCAGTGGCCAGGGTAGCACAGATACGCAGTATTTT.

J is TRBJ1-5 and V is TRBV6-1; 8 bases line up with TRBD1. The V gene end was trimmed by 7 bases and the J gene end by 6 bases; junction bases not matched to a gene: 8. Germline CDR1 is MNHNS and CDR2 is SASEGT. CDR3 length: 14 amino acids. The CDR3 region is CASKNTGGRQPQHF. In DNA, the CDR3 is TGTGCCAGCAAGAATACAGGGGGACGTCAGCCCCAGCATTTT.

The V call is TRBV10-3, the J call TRBJ1-1; the match to TRBD1 covers 7 bases. V dropped 5 bases and J dropped 1; count of bases not matched to a gene: 4. CDR1 and CDR2 (germline): ENHRY, SYGVKD. This CDR3 contains 14 residues. The CDR3 DNA reads as TGTGCCATCAGTCCTACAGGGGCGAACACTGAAGCTTTCTTT. Translated: CAISPTGANTEAFF.

The gene calls are TRBV5-4 and TRBJ1-1; TRBD1 matches at 8 bases. Germline V gene sequence: CDR1 SGHNT, CDR2 YYREEE (reference sequence). The CDR3 is 15 amino acids. J was trimmed by 3 bases and V by 3 bases; bases with no gene match: 7. DNA for the CDR3: TGTGCCAGCAGCTCTAAGACAGGGGCAGACACTGAAGCTTTCTTT. Its translation: CASSSKTGADTEAFF.

The V and J genes are TRBV5-5 and TRBJ2-3, with D uncertain. CDR1 and CDR2 from the germline V gene are SGHKS and YYEKEE (reference sequence). The CDR3 has 15 residues. With 2 bases removed from V and 0 bases from J, the gap between germline ends came to 10 bases. For the CDR3, the DNA is TGTGCCAGCAGCTTTTGGCAGCGAAGCACAGATACGCAGTATTTT. As protein: CASSFWQRSTDTQYF.

This chain links TRBV6-1 with TRBJ2-4; no firm D call. V was cut by 3 bases and J by 1 base, with 7 bases left in between. CDR1 MNHNS and CDR2 SASEGT come from the germline V gene. This CDR3 region has 14 residues. CDR3 DNA: TGTGCCAGCAGTGAGATACTGGCCAAAAACATTCAGTACTTC. This encodes CASSEILAKNIQYF.

This chain connects TRBV5-4 to TRBJ2-6; 9 bases line up with TRBD1. This CDR3 contains 17 residues. CDR1 and CDR2 (germline): SGHNT, YYREEE (reference sequence). V was clipped by 0 bases and J by 4 bases; unmatched bases: 5. The CDR3 is CASSLVTGGDGANVLTF. Here the CDR3 DNA reads TGTGCCAGCAGCTTGGTAACAGGGGGCGACGGGGCCAACGTCCTGACTTTC.

The chain has TRBV10-3 and TRBJ2-5; D uncertain. The J call may be in error: the DNA end matches TRBJ2-7 better. Germline assignment: CDR1 ENHRY and CDR2 SYGVKD. This CDR3 comprises 12 residues. CDR3 DNA: TGTGCCAGCACCGGGTCCACCTACGAGCAGTACTTC. It is translated as CASTGSTYEQYF.

Details on this clone: Other DNA variants within this sample encode the same CDR3. The gene calls are TRBV7-6 and TRBJ2-5, with D maybe TRBD1 (6 bases). The germline gives CDR1 SGHVS, CDR2 FNYEAQ. The V gene lost 0 bases and the J gene lost 1 base, with 9 bases spanning the gap. The CDR3 has 15 amino acids. CDR3 in DNA: TGTGCCAGCAGCTTAGCGGGGGCCCTCCAAGAGACCCAGTACTTC. Translating it yields CASSLAGALQETQYF.

The chain employs TRBV9 and TRBJ2-5, with a tentative D call TRBD2 (7 bases). Germline CDR1 and CDR2: SGDLS and YYNGEE. Trimming removed 2 bases from V and 5 bases from J, with 16 bases in between. CDR3 length: 15 amino acids. The CDR3: CASSVRGAGEETQYF. The CDR3 bases are TGTGCCAGCAGCGTCCGGGGGGCAGGAGAGGAGACCCAGTACTTC.

The chain recombines TRBV4-3 with TRBJ2-2, with D perhaps matching TRBD1 (5 bases). Per germline, CDR1 LGHNA and CDR2 YSLEER. This CDR3 contains 15 residues. Deletions cut 2 bases from V and 4 bases from J, with 11 bases between. DNA of the CDR3: TGCGCCAGCAGCCAATGGGGCCCGAGCACCGGGGAGCTGTTTTTT. This encodes CASSQWGPSTGELFF.

The chain employs TRBV18 and TRBJ2-3, with D perhaps TRBD2 (6 bases). Trimming took off 3 bases at V and 0 bases at J, with 10 bases between the two ends. The CDR3 spans 15 residues. Germline V lookup: CDR1 KGHSH, CDR2 LQKENI. This chain's CDR3 is CASSPGGLSTDTQYF. The DNA of the CDR3 is TGTGCCAGCTCACCGGGGGGACTGAGCACAGATACGCAGTATTTT. Filled out from reference TRBV18 and TRBJ2-3, the complete variable domain reads NAGVMQNPRHLVRRRGQEARLRCSPMKGHSHVYWYRQLPEEGLKFMVYLQKENIIDESGMPKERFSAEFPKEGPSILRIQQVVRGDSAAYFCASSPGGLSTDTQYFGPGTRLTVL.

This chain uses TRBV5-6 with TRBJ2-5; 8 bases agree with TRBD1. The closer fit of TRBJ2-7 to the DNA end suggests the J call may be wrong. The CDR3 contains 15 residues. Per germline, CDR1 SGHDT and CDR2 YYEEEE. The CDR3 bases are TGTGCCAGCAGCTTGGGACAGGGGAGATTCTACGAGCAGTACTTC. Translating gives CASSLGQGRFYEQYF.

The chain employs TRBV5-4 and TRBJ2-5; the match to TRBD1 covers 8 bases. Germline assignment: CDR1 SGHNT and CDR2 YYREEE (reference sequence). The junction had 6 bases not matched to a gene; V was cut back by 3 bases and J by 2 bases. This CDR3 region has 15 residues. CDR3 bases: TGTGCCAGCAGCTCGATGACAGGGGCACAAGAGACCCAGTACTTC. It is translated as CASSSMTGAQETQYF. Full variable domain (missing parts from reference TRBV5-4 and TRBJ2-5): ETGVTQSPTHLIKTRGQQVTLRCSSQSGHNTVSWYQQALGQGPQFIFQYYREEENGRGNFPPRFSGLQFPNYSSELNVNALELDDSALYLCASSSMTGAQETQYFGPGTRLLVL.

The chain couples TRBV14 to TRBJ1-2; D remains ambiguous. The germline V gene has CDR1 SGHDN and CDR2 FVKESK. This CDR3 contains 13 residues. Trimming pared 1 base from V and 5 bases from J, leaving 8 bases between. DNA of the CDR3: TGTGCCAGCAGCCAAGTTTACAGATATGGCTACACCTTC. This gives the protein CASSQVYRYGYTF.